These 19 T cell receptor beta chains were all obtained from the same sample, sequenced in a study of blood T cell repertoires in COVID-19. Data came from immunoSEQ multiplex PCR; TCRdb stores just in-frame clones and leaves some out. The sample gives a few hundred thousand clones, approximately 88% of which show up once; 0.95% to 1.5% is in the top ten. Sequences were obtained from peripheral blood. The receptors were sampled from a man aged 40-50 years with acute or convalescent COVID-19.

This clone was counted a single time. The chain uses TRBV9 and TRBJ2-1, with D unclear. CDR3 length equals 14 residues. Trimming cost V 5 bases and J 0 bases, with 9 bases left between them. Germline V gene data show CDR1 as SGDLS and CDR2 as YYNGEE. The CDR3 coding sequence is TGTGCCAGCAGTCCTTCCAGCTCCTACAATGAGCAGTTCTTC. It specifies CASSPSSSYNEQFF.

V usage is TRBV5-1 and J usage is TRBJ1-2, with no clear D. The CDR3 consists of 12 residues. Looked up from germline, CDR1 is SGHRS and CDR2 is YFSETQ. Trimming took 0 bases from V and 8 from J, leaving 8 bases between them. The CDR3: CASSLEGEGYTF. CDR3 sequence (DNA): TGCGCCAGCAGCTTGGAGGGAGAAGGCTACACCTTC.

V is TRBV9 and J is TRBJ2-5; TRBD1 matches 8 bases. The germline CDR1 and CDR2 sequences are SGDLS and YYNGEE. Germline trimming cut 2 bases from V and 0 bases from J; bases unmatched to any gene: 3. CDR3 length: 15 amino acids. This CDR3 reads CASSVDRGYQETQYF. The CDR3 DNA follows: TGTGCCAGCAGCGTTGACAGGGGCTACCAAGAGACCCAGTACTTC.

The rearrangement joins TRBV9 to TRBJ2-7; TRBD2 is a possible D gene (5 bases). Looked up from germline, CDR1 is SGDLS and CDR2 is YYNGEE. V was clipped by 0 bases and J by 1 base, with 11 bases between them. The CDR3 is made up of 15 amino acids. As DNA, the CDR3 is TGTGCCAGCAGCGTAGACGTCCGGGGTTCCTACGAGCAGTACTTC. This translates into CASSVDVRGSYEQYF.

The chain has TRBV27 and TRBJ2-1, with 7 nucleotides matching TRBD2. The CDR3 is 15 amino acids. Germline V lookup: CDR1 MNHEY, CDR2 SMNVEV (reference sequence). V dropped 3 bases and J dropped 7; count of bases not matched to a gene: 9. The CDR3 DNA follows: TGTGCCAGCAGTTTCCATCGGGAGGCTTGGAATGAGCAGTTCTTC. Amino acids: CASSFHREAWNEQFF.

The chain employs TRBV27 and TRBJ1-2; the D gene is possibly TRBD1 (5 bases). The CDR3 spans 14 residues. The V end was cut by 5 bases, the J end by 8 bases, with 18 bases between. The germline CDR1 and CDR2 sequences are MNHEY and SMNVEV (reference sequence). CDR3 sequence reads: CASSPYSGAEGYTF. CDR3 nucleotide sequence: TGTGCCAGCAGTCCGTATAGCGGGGCAGAGGGCTACACCTTC.

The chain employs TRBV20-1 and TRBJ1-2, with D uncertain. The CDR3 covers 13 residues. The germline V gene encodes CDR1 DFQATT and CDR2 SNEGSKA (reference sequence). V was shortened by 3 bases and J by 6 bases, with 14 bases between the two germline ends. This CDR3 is CSASAADADGYTF. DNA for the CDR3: TGCAGTGCTAGTGCGGCAGATGCGGATGGCTACACCTTC.

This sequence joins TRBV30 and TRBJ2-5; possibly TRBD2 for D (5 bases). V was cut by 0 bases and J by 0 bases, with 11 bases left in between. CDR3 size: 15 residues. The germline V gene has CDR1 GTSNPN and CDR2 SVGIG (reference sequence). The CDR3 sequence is CAWSVVRGNQETQYF. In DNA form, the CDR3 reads TGTGCCTGGAGTGTGGTACGGGGAAACCAAGAGACCCAGTACTTC.

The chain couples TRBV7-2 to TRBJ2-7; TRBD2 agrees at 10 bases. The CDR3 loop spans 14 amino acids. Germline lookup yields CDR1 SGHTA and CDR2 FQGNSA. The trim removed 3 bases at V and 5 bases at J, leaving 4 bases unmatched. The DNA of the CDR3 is TGTGCCAGCAGCTTGGGACTAGCGACAGACGAGCAGTACTTC. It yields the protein CASSLGLATDEQYF.

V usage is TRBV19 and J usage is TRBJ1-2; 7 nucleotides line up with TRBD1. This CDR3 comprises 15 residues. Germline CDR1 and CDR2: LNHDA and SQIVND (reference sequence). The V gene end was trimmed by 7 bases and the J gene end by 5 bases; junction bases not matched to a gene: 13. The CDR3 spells CASTLREGARYGYTF. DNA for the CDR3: TGTGCCAGTACCCTGAGAGAGGGGGCTCGGTATGGCTACACCTTC.

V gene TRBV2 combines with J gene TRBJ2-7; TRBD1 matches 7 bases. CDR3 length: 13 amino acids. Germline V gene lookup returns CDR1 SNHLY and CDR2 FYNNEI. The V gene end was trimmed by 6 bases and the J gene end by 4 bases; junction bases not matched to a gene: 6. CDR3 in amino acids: CASSAAGGYEQYF. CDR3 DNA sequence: TGTGCCAGCAGCGCGGCAGGGGGATACGAGCAGTACTTC.

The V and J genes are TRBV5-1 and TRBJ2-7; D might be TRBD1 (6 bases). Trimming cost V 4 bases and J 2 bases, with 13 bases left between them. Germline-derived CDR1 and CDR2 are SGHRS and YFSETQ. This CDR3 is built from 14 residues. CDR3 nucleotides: TGCGCCAGCAGCCCCGGGACATCGACCTACGAGCAGTACTTC. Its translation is CASSPGTSTYEQYF.

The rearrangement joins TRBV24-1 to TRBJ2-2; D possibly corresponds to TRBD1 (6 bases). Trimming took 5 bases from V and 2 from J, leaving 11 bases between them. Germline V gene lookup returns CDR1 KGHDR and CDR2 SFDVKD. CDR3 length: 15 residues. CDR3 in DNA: TGTGCCACCAGTGGGGAACAGGGAAACACCGGGGAGCTGTTTTTT. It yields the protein CATSGEQGNTGELFF.

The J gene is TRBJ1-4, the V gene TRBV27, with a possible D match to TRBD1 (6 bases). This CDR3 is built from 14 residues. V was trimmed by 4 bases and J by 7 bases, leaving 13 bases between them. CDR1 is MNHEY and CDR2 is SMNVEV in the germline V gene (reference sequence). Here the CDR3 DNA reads TGTGCCAGCAGTTCGAGCCGGGACATTGAAAAACTGTTTTTT. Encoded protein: CASSSSRDIEKLFF.

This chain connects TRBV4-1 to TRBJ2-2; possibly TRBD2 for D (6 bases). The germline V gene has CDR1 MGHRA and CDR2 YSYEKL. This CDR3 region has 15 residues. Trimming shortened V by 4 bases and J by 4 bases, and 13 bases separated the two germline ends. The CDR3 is CASSPRGASTGELFF. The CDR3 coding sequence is TGCGCCAGCAGCCCGCGGGGTGCCAGCACCGGGGAGCTGTTTTTT.

CDR3 protein: CASSSPDRGDNEKLFF. The CDR3, as DNA: TGTGCCAGCAGTAGCCCGGACAGGGGGGATAATGAAAAACTGTTTTTT. The chain recombines TRBV6-6 with TRBJ1-4; TRBD1 matches at 10 bases. Losses at the gene ends were 5 bases for V and 4 bases for J; bases not matched to a gene: 7. Per the germline V gene, CDR1 is MNHNY and CDR2 is SVGAGI (reference sequence). This CDR3 has 16 residues.

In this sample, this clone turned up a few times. The CDR3 sequence is CASRTGGLAAYEQYF. The CDR3, as DNA: TGTGCCAGCAGAACAGGGGGGCTTGCCGCCTACGAGCAGTACTTC. The V call is TRBV28, the J call TRBJ2-7; 8 bases line up with TRBD1. The V and J ends lost 6 bases and 2 bases, in that order; junction bases with no gene match: 9. The germline V gene has CDR1 MDHEN and CDR2 SYDVKM. The CDR3 runs to 15 residues.

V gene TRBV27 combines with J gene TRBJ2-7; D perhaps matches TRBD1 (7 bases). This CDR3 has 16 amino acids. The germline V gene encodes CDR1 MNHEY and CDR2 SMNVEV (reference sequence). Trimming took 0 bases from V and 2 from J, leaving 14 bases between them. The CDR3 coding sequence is TGTGCCAGCAGTTTATCAGGACAGGCTAGCGCCTACGAGCAGTACTTC. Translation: CASSLSGQASAYEQYF.

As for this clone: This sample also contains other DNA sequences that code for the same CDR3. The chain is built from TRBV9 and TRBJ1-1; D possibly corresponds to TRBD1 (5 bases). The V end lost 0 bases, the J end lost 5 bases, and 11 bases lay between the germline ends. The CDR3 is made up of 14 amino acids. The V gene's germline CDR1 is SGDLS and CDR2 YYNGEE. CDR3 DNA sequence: TGTGCCAGCAGCGTAGAGGCGGGGGGGACTGAAGCTTTCTTT. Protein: CASSVEAGGTEAFF.